The 8 T cell receptor beta chains listed next were all sequenced from one sample in a study of T cell responses to AZD1222 COVID-19 vaccine. Method: immunoSEQ multiplex PCR; TCRdb's copy keeps in-frame clones and lacks some. Of some 190,000 clones in the sample, about 90% were seen once. The specimen was peripheral blood, collected 28 days after the second AZD1222 dose. These receptors all stem from an adult who received the AZD1222 COVID-19 vaccine.

The V and J genes are TRBV2 and TRBJ1-4; D is ambiguous. The CDR3 contains 11 residues. The germline V gene encodes CDR1 SNHLY and CDR2 FYNNEI. Trimming cost V 5 bases and J 8 bases, with 6 bases left between them. The CDR3 reads CASSIREKLFF. The CDR3 DNA reads TGTGCCAGCAGTATACGAGAAAAACTGTTTTTT.

The rearrangement links TRBV12-3 or TRBV12-4 to TRBJ1-2, with D unclear. V was pared by 5 bases and J by 2 bases, with 6 bases between. The CDR3 loop spans 12 amino acids. The CDR3 spells CASSESNYGYTF. Written as DNA, the CDR3 is TGTGCCAGCAGTGAATCAAACTATGGCTACACCTTC.

The chain employs TRBV4-3 and TRBJ2-3; D is ambiguous. CDR3 length equals 13 residues. The ends were cut back, 2 bases at V and 0 bases at J, with 3 bases in the middle. Per germline, CDR1 LGHNA and CDR2 YSLEER. For the CDR3, the DNA is TGCGCCAGCAGCCAAACTAGCACAGATACGCAGTATTTT. It specifies CASSQTSTDTQYF.

The chain recombines TRBV5-5 with TRBJ1-2; TRBD1 might be the D (5 bases). Trimming shortened V by 0 bases and J by 1 base, and 13 bases separated the two germline ends. From germline, CDR1 is SGHKS and CDR2 YYEKEE (reference sequence). This CDR3 spans 16 amino acids. The CDR3 reads CASSLDLRDRNYGYTF. The CDR3 nucleotides are TGTGCCAGCAGCTTGGATCTCAGGGACCGTAACTATGGCTACACCTTC.

This chain joins TRBV28 and TRBJ1-1, with D perhaps TRBD1 (6 bases). V was trimmed by 5 bases and J by 0 bases, leaving 13 bases between them. Germline CDR1 MDHEN, CDR2 SYDVKM. There are 15 residues in the CDR3. CDR3 protein: CASSPPDRLNTEAFF. Written as DNA, the CDR3 is TGTGCCAGCAGTCCTCCGGACAGATTGAACACTGAAGCTTTCTTT. Combining the CDR3 with reference TRBV28 and TRBJ1-1 gives the whole variable domain DVKVTQSSRYLVKRTGEKVFLECVQDMDHENMFWYRQDPGLGLRLIYFSYDVKMKEKGDIPEGYSVSREKKERFSLILESASTNQTSMYLCASSPPDRLNTEAFFGQGTRLTVV.

The rearrangement uses TRBV6-5 and TRBJ1-5; 9 bases agree with TRBD1. The CDR3 has 14 amino acids. The germline V gene encodes CDR1 MNHEY and CDR2 SVGAGI. Trimming cost V 6 bases and J 4 bases; bases outside gene matches: 4. The CDR3 here is CASSQQGANQPQHF. CDR3 in DNA: TGTGCCAGCAGCCAACAGGGGGCTAATCAGCCCCAGCATTTT.

The chain has TRBV19 and TRBJ1-2; a possible D gene is TRBD1 (6 bases). The germline V and J ends were trimmed by 3 bases and 4 bases, with 9 bases remaining between them. The CDR3 spans 13 residues. CDR1 is LNHDA, CDR2 SQIVND, per germline (reference sequence). CDR3 DNA sequence: TGTGCCAGTAGTATGGACAGCTTCTATGGCTACACCTTC. Its translation is CASSMDSFYGYTF.

The V call is TRBV27, the J call TRBJ2-7; 7 nucleotides agree with TRBD2. The CDR3 contains 17 residues. The trim removed 5 bases at V and 3 bases at J, leaving 16 bases unmatched. Germline CDR1 MNHEY, CDR2 SMNVEV (reference sequence). The CDR3 coding sequence is TGTGCCAGCAGTCTGCGGGGAGGGGTGAGTACCTTCTACGAGCAGTACTTC. Protein sequence: CASSLRGGVSTFYEQYF.